The rows below give T cell receptor beta chains drawn from one sample of a study of blood T cell repertoires in COVID-19. The assay was immunoSEQ multiplex PCR, and TCRdb's table has in-frame clones only and misses some. In the table there are roughly 350,000 clones, 70% to 90% of which are singletons. The specimen was peripheral blood. Source of these receptors: a woman in her 30s with COVID-19, enrolled during active disease. The CDR3 runs from the conserved cysteine through the conserved F or W. Expanded clones are given a class, and other clones once, few, many or no size at all.

v_call: TRBV2
j_call: TRBJ2-2
clone_size: NA
cdr3_aa: CASRGDTYTGELFF

v_call: TRBV19
j_call: TRBJ2-3
clone_size: NA
cdr3_aa: CASSMSAASTDTQYF

v_call: TRBV3-1/TRBV3-2
j_call: TRBJ2-2
clone_size: NA
cdr3_aa: CASSQGRPANTGELFF

v_call: TRBV5-1
j_call: TRBJ1-2
clone_size: NA
cdr3_aa: CASSLDVTENGYTF

v_call: TRBV4-1
j_call: TRBJ1-2
clone_size: NA
cdr3_aa: CASSQDGQGAGGYTF

v_call: TRBV15
j_call: TRBJ1-6
clone_size: NA
cdr3_aa: CATSRDLGGQYNSPLHF

v_call: TRBV6-2/TRBV6-3
j_call: TRBJ2-7
clone_size: NA
cdr3_aa: CASSARQGYYEQYF

v_call: TRBV5-6
j_call: TRBJ1-1
clone_size: NA
cdr3_aa: CASRMDRNTEAFF

v_call: TRBV4-2
j_call: TRBJ2-3
clone_size: NA
cdr3_aa: CASSQVQAGGSSTQYF

v_call: TRBV10-2
j_call: TRBJ2-7
clone_size: NA
cdr3_aa: CASSDFASGSYEQYF

v_call: TRBV24-1
j_call: TRBJ2-3
clone_size: NA
cdr3_aa: CATSAERTGARDTQYF

v_call: TRBV7-9
j_call: TRBJ1-3
clone_size: NA
cdr3_aa: CASSRGQTDSGNTIYF

v_call: TRBV15
j_call: TRBJ1-2
clone_size: few
cdr3_aa: CATSRAHSYGYTF

v_call: TRBV30
j_call: TRBJ2-7
clone_size: NA
cdr3_aa: CAWSVGRAYEQYF

v_call: TRBV5-1
j_call: TRBJ1-4
clone_size: NA
cdr3_aa: CASSLAPGVGEKLFF

v_call: TRBV3-1/TRBV3-2
j_call: TRBJ1-1
clone_size: NA
cdr3_aa: CASSQDAADSEAFF

v_call: TRBV30
j_call: TRBJ2-5
clone_size: NA
cdr3_aa: CARTSPRAQYF

v_call: TRBV30
j_call: TRBJ2-7
clone_size: NA
cdr3_aa: CAWKGRTSGTYEQYF

v_call: TRBV7-2
j_call: TRBJ2-5
clone_size: NA
cdr3_aa: CASSPVPGLAGGPETQYF

v_call: TRBV4-1
j_call: TRBJ2-7
clone_size: once
cdr3_aa: CASSQSTGGGYEQYF

v_call: TRBV24-1
j_call: TRBJ2-1
clone_size: NA
cdr3_aa: CATSPPGYNEQFF

v_call: TRBV4-1
j_call: TRBJ2-7
clone_size: many
cdr3_aa: CASSQTRLAGEGEQYF

v_call: TRBV12-3/TRBV12-4
j_call: TRBJ1-2
clone_size: NA
cdr3_aa: CASTPTGSGYTF

v_call: TRBV7-6
j_call: TRBJ2-7
clone_size: NA
cdr3_aa: CASSSLASGNYEQYF

v_call: TRBV7-2
j_call: TRBJ1-1
clone_size: NA
cdr3_aa: CASSQGTGTGISNTEAFF

v_call: TRBV14
j_call: TRBJ2-1
clone_size: NA
cdr3_aa: CASSPTSGYNEQFF

v_call: TRBV5-1
j_call: TRBJ1-4
clone_size: NA
cdr3_aa: CASSLSPAGVREKLFF

v_call: TRBV5-1
j_call: TRBJ1-4
clone_size: NA
cdr3_aa: CASTTGQTQFEKLFF

v_call: TRBV19
j_call: TRBJ1-2
clone_size: NA
cdr3_aa: CASSTTAFSNYGYTF

v_call: TRBV4-1
j_call: TRBJ2-7
clone_size: NA
cdr3_aa: CASSQDSPIRDTAYEQYF

v_call: TRBV7-3
j_call: TRBJ2-2
clone_size: NA
cdr3_aa: CASSLYGSGVGELFF

v_call: TRBV9
j_call: TRBJ1-2
clone_size: once
cdr3_aa: CASSGEQGFMYGYTF

v_call: TRBV27
j_call: TRBJ2-7
clone_size: NA
cdr3_aa: CASSSGTPLEQYF